This passage covers 9 T cell receptor beta chains from one sample sequenced in a study of T-cell reconstitution after alpha-beta-depleted transplantation in children. As it was prepared, the TCRbeta library received unique molecular identifiers. MiXCR, applied by TCRdb to the PCR reads, yields one record per CDR3 protein. The sample has 350,000 to 500,000 distinct CDR3 sequences, 43% seen once. The sequencing here drew on PBMCs, taken before TCRalphabeta/CD19-depleted stem cell transplant. The receptors derive from a girl aged 2 to 10 with aplastic anemia, due to receive a stem cell transplant.

This chain uses TRBV29-1 with TRBJ2-1, with D maybe TRBD2 (7 bases). Trimming took off 3 bases at V and 6 bases at J, with 15 bases between the two ends. Germline V gene lookup returns CDR1 SQVTM and CDR2 ANQGSEA. The CDR3 consists of 14 residues. CDR3 protein: CSVDVRGRINEQFF. For the CDR3, the DNA is TGCAGCGTTGATGTGCGGGGGCGCATCAATGAGCAGTTCTTC.

V gene TRBV11-1 combines with J gene TRBJ2-2; 7 bases agree with TRBD1. The V segment lost 5 bases and the J segment 0 bases; nucleotides outside the gene matches: 18. CDR3 size: 20 residues. The V gene's germline CDR1 is SGHAT and CDR2 FQDESV (reference sequence). CDR3 amino acids: CASSLRTGGHIETNTGELFF. DNA of the CDR3: TGTGCCAGCAGCCTACGGACAGGCGGCCATATCGAGACGAACACCGGGGAGCTGTTTTTT. Complete variable domain (other parts from reference TRBV11-1 and TRBJ2-2): EAEVAQSPRYKITEKSQAVAFWCDPISGHATLYWYRQILGQGPELLVQFQDESVVDDSQLPKDRFSAERLKGVDSTLKIQPAELGDSAMYLCASSLRTGGHIETNTGELFFGEGSRLTVL.

This clonotype was detected ten times or more. The rearrangement uses TRBV28 and TRBJ2-7; possible D gene TRBD1, 6 bases. Trimming shortened V by 2 bases and J by 2 bases, and 13 bases separated the two germline ends. The CDR3 is 15 amino acids. From germline, CDR1 is MDHEN and CDR2 SYDVKM. The CDR3 loop is CASSLGGRVPYEQYF. The CDR3, as DNA: TGTGCCAGCAGTTTAGGGGGCAGGGTCCCCTACGAGCAGTACTTC.

The CDR3: CASSRQQGSPYNEQFF. In nucleotides, the CDR3 is TGTGCCAGCAGCAGACAACAGGGGAGCCCCTACAATGAGCAGTTCTTC. The chain employs TRBV28 and TRBJ2-1; TRBD1 matches 7 bases. From germline, CDR1 is MDHEN and CDR2 SYDVKM. The CDR3 has 16 amino acids. The V and J ends lost 6 bases and 2 bases, in that order; junction bases with no gene match: 10. The full variable domain, its missing parts supplied by reference TRBV28 and TRBJ2-1, is DVKVTQSSRYLVKRTGEKVFLECVQDMDHENMFWYRQDPGLGLRLIYFSYDVKMKEKGDIPEGYSVSREKKERFSLILESASTNQTSMYLCASSRQQGSPYNEQFFGPGTRLTVL.

This rearrangement joins TRBV7-2 to TRBJ2-3, with 9 bases matching TRBD2. CDR3 length: 16 residues. Germline values: CDR1 SGHTA, CDR2 FQGNSA. V dropped 2 bases and J dropped 1; count of bases not matched to a gene: 4. The CDR3 region has the DNA TGTGCCAGCAGCTTATCTAGCGGGGCCCGCACAGATACGCAGTATTTT. This gives the protein CASSLSSGARTDTQYF.

The CDR3 DNA follows: TGTGCCAGCAGTCCCTTCCCGGGAGGGATATCCAATGAGCAGTTCTTC. Translation: CASSPFPGGISNEQFF. This sequence joins TRBV7-9 and TRBJ2-1; TRBD2 matches 8 bases. With V trimmed by 6 bases and J by 6 bases, 13 bases remained unmatched. Germline V gene lookup returns CDR1 SEHNR and CDR2 FQNEAQ (reference sequence). CDR3 length equals 16 residues.

This clonotype was counted at least ten times. The chain couples TRBV20-1 to TRBJ2-1, with TRBD2 matching over 11 bases. This CDR3 has 17 residues. V gave up 3 bases and J gave up 3 bases; unmatched junction bases: 10. Germline CDR1 and CDR2: DFQATT and SNEGSKA (reference sequence). Written as DNA, the CDR3 is TGCAGTGCTAGTTGGGTCGCTAGCGGGAGGTTCTACAATGAGCAGTTCTTC. This codes for CSASWVASGRFYNEQFF.

This chain connects TRBV6-6 to TRBJ2-7, with D perhaps TRBD1 or TRBD2 (5 bases each). The CDR3 extends over 13 amino acids. CDR1 is MNHNY and CDR2 is SVGAGI in the germline V gene (reference sequence). V lost 0 bases, J lost 7 bases, and 10 bases lay in between. The CDR3 bases are TGTGCCAGCAGTTACTCCGGGACCCAAGAGCAGTACTTC. Its protein is CASSYSGTQEQYF.

The V and J genes are TRBV20-1 and TRBJ2-1, with D uncertain. Deletions cut 1 base from V and 2 bases from J, with 12 bases between. This CDR3 spans 15 amino acids. The germline V gene encodes CDR1 DFQATT and CDR2 SNEGSKA (reference sequence). CDR3: CSARVERKPYNEQFF. The CDR3 region has the DNA TGCAGTGCTAGAGTGGAGCGAAAGCCCTACAATGAGCAGTTCTTC.